A single sample gave rise to the 17 T cell receptor beta chains below, sequenced in a study of shared clonotypes between healthy human individuals. TCRdb keeps only in-frame clones here, not all; method: immunoSEQ multiplex PCR. The data contain about 1,900,000 clones, approximately 94% of them singletons. Terminally differentiated effector memory CD45RA+ cells were excluded from the naive CD8 cells, which were CD45RO-negative and positively selected for CCR7. Specimen: naive CD8+ T cells sorted from blood. All receptors derive from a man aged 18-30 years in good health.

This clone was recorded once. The chain has TRBV10-2 and TRBJ2-7, with D possibly matching TRBD1 (5 bases). This CDR3 has 13 residues. The germline V gene encodes CDR1 WSHSY and CDR2 SAAADI. For the CDR3, the DNA is TGCGCGACCTCCGGTGACAGCTCCTACGAGCAGTACTTC. Amino acids: CATSGDSSYEQYF.

With respect to this clone: The same CDR3 also results from other DNA sequences found in this sample. This rearrangement joins TRBV6-5 to TRBJ2-3; D not resolved. CDR1 and CDR2 (germline): MNHEY, SVGAGI. The length of the CDR3 is 14 residues. V lost 2 bases, J lost 5 bases, and 11 bases lay in between. CDR3: CASSYGTGGDTQYF. DNA for the CDR3: TGTGCCAGCAGTTACGGAACGGGCGGAGATACGCAGTATTTT.

This clone was seen once. The chain employs TRBV19 and TRBJ2-7; D is possibly TRBD1 (6 bases). This CDR3 is 17 amino acids long. CDR1 and CDR2 (germline): LNHDA, SQIVND (reference sequence). Trimming pared 3 bases from V and 2 bases from J, leaving 20 bases between. CDR3 in amino acids: CASSIDPPGAVPYEQYF. The CDR3 DNA reads TGTGCCAGTAGTATCGACCCGCCAGGGGCGGTCCCCTACGAGCAGTACTTC.

This clone was seen only once. Within the sample, other DNA sequences also encode this same CDR3. The rearrangement uses TRBV27 and TRBJ2-3; TRBD2 agrees at 7 bases. The length of the CDR3 is 15 residues. Germline assignment: CDR1 MNHEY and CDR2 SMNVEV (reference sequence). Losses at the gene ends were 6 bases for V and 3 bases for J; bases not matched to a gene: 9. CDR3 sequence (DNA): TGTGCCAGCAGCCTCGGGGGAGGGCCTACAGATACGCAGTATTTT. As protein: CASSLGGGPTDTQYF.

V usage is TRBV21-1 and J usage is TRBJ2-5; the DNA was not used to check the table's D call, TRBD2. TRBV21-1 is termed a pseudogene. The CDR3 extends over 14 amino acids. CDR3 protein: CASLLLATQETQYF. The CDR3 bases are TGTGCCAGCCTCCTACTAGCGACCCAAGAGACCCAGTACTTC.

The chain combines TRBV2 with TRBJ1-2; the D gene is possibly TRBD1 (6 bases). This CDR3 contains 14 residues. V was shortened by 6 bases and J by 8 bases, with 19 bases between the two germline ends. Germline CDR1 reads SNHLY; CDR2 reads FYNNEI. The CDR3 coding sequence is TGTGCCAGCAGCGGTCTTGGGGGCTCGGGGGGCTACACCTTC. Encoded protein: CASSGLGGSGGYTF.

The DNA for the CDR3 is TGTGCCAGCAGTGAACTAGGTTTTGAAAAACTGTTTTTT. Its translation is CASSELGFEKLFF. The rearrangement joins TRBV6-1 to TRBJ1-4; D gene unclear. CDR3 length equals 13 residues. Germline V lookup: CDR1 MNHNS, CDR2 SASEGT. Trimming shortened V by 2 bases and J by 7 bases, and 8 bases separated the two germline ends.

This clone showed up just a few times. Within the sample, other DNA sequences also encode this same CDR3. J is TRBJ1-2 and V is TRBV7-9, with D unclear. The CDR3 totals 13 residues. In germline, CDR1 is SEHNR, CDR2 FQNEAQ (reference sequence). V lost 4 bases, J lost 3 bases, and 9 bases lay in between. As DNA, the CDR3 is TGTGCCAGCAGCTCATCTGGGGACTATGGCTACACCTTC. Protein sequence: CASSSSGDYGYTF.

The V call is TRBV28, the J call TRBJ1-4; D ambiguous. The germline V and J ends were trimmed by 5 bases and 0 bases, with 10 bases remaining between them. The length of the CDR3 is 15 residues. Germline values: CDR1 MDHEN, CDR2 SYDVKM. CDR3 in amino acids: CASSPPVTTNEKLFF. Here the CDR3 DNA reads TGTGCCAGCAGTCCCCCTGTCACAACTAATGAAAAACTGTTTTTT.

V gene TRBV9 combines with J gene TRBJ2-3, with 14 bases that match TRBD2. The CDR3 is 16 amino acids. Germline V lookup: CDR1 SGDLS, CDR2 YYNGEE. Unmatched junction bases numbered 5, after V lost 3 bases and J lost 5 bases. CDR3 DNA sequence: TGTGCCAGCAGCGCGGGACTAGCGGGAGCTGGAGATACGCAGTATTTT. It encodes CASSAGLAGAGDTQYF.

This chain connects TRBV9 to TRBJ2-2, with D hard to call. Trimming removed 1 base at V and 7 bases at J, with 5 bases between. Germline CDR1 and CDR2: SGDLS and YYNGEE. The CDR3 covers 12 residues. The CDR3, as DNA: TGTGCCAGCAGCGTAAACGACGGGGAGCTGTTTTTT. Translated, it gives CASSVNDGELFF.

This sequence joins TRBV29-1 and TRBJ2-1; D is undetermined. Germline V gives CDR1 SQVTM, CDR2 ANQGSEA. This CDR3 spans 12 amino acids. V was cut by 6 bases and J by 4 bases, with 10 bases left in between. CDR3 sequence reads: CSVAVLYNEQFF. CDR3 nucleotides: TGCAGCGTCGCGGTCCTATACAATGAGCAGTTCTTC.

The J gene is TRBJ2-7, the V gene TRBV7-2; 7 nucleotides match TRBD2. This CDR3 comprises 18 residues. Germline CDR1 and CDR2: SGHTA and FQGNSA. The V gene end was trimmed by 5 bases and the J gene end by 2 bases; junction bases not matched to a gene: 18. CDR3 loop: CASSIDLRLADSPYEQYF. The CDR3 DNA is TGTGCCAGCAGCATAGACCTAAGGCTAGCGGATTCCCCCTACGAGCAGTACTTC.

The chain employs TRBV2 and TRBJ1-1, with 7 bases aligning to TRBD1. The J segment lost 2 bases and the V segment lost 1 base, leaving 13 bases of the junction unmatched. This CDR3 is built from 18 residues. Germline-derived CDR1 and CDR2 are SNHLY and FYNNEI. CDR3 bases: TGTGCCAGCAGTGAAGGACCCCTCTTAGGGGGCCAAAACACTGAAGCTTTCTTT. This translates into CASSEGPLLGGQNTEAFF.

The chain recombines TRBV11-2 with TRBJ2-5; tentatively, D is TRBD2 (6 bases). The V end lost 5 bases, the J end lost 11 bases, and 18 bases lay between the germline ends. Germline V gene data show CDR1 as SGHAT and CDR2 as FQNNGV. The CDR3 consists of 13 residues. The CDR3 DNA reads as TGTGCCAGCAGCGCTCCGACTAGAGGTGAGCAGTACTTC. Translated: CASSAPTRGEQYF.

V and J are TRBV4-2 and TRBJ2-2; no definite D call. The CDR3 contains 13 residues. With 0 bases removed from V and 5 bases from J, the gap between germline ends came to 4 bases. The germline gives CDR1 LGHNA, CDR2 YNFKEQ. CDR3: CASSQEKTGELFF. The CDR3 DNA follows: TGTGCCAGCAGCCAAGAGAAGACCGGGGAGCTGTTTTTT.

The chain recombines TRBV12-5 with TRBJ1-5; D ambiguous. The CDR3 length is 11 residues. The germline V gene has CDR1 LGHNT and CDR2 FRNRAP. Trimming removed 7 bases from V and 3 bases from J, with 4 bases in between. The CDR3 sequence: CASASNQPQHF. The CDR3, as DNA: TGTGCTAGTGCATCCAATCAGCCCCAGCATTTT.